The present TCR beta chain was sequenced within a study of blood T cell repertoires in COVID-19. Study in general: COVID-19 samples, acute and convalescent, were from the United States, Italy and Spain. From T cells, B-cell-depleted T cells, or PBMCs came the material, which was cDNA or gDNA.

This CDR3 contains 15 residues. Germline values: CDR1 ENHRY, CDR2 SYGVKD. Trimming removed 3 bases from V and 5 bases from J; junction bases left unmatched: 4. As originally analysed: The assay estimated nucleated cells by amplifying reference gene primers. Sequencing was performed with immunoSEQ multiplex PCR; in TCRdb, only in-frame clones are kept and a portion is missing. D and trimming come from the DNA, and the V and J calls and clone size come from that table. The sample gives roughly 180,000 clones, approximately 85% of which show up once; around 7.5% is in the top ten. The sample was peripheral blood. The TCR was taken from a woman between 55 and 75 years old with acute or convalescent COVID-19. The chain combines TRBV10-3 with TRBJ2-1, with 10 bases identical to TRBD2. The CDR3 DNA reads TGTGCCATCAGTGAACTAGCGGGGAATAACAATGAGCAGTTCTTC. It yields the protein CAISELAGNNNEQFF.